These 29 T cell receptor beta chains came from one sample sequenced in a study of T cell responses to AZD1222 COVID-19 vaccine. Produced via immunoSEQ multiplex PCR; TCRdb's table is partial and in-frame only. The data contain approximately 180,000 clones, just over 85% of them singletons. The source was peripheral blood, collected on day 0 of AZD1222 vaccination. Receptors were obtained from an adult in good health.

CDR3 region: CASSLVPSEGAGELFF. CDR3 in DNA: TGTGCCAGCAGCTTAGTCCCTAGCGAGGGCGCCGGGGAGCTGTTTTTT. The genes are TRBV11-1 and TRBJ2-2; possibly TRBD2 for D (6 bases). Per germline, CDR1 SGHAT and CDR2 FQDESV (reference sequence). V was pared by 1 base and J by 6 bases, with 15 bases between. CDR3 length equals 16 residues.

This clone showed up just a few times. This chain uses TRBV13 with TRBJ1-1; D uncertain. V was shortened by 5 bases and J by 1 base, with 8 bases between the two germline ends. The CDR3 is 13 residues long. The germline gives CDR1 PRHDT, CDR2 FYEKMQ (reference sequence). For the CDR3, the DNA is TGTGCCAGCAGCCTACAGAGGAACACTGAAGCTTTCTTT. This encodes CASSLQRNTEAFF.

This chain links TRBV6-5 with TRBJ1-1; unclear D gene. This CDR3 has 12 amino acids. The V gene's germline CDR1 is MNHEY and CDR2 SVGAGI. V was trimmed by 4 bases and J by 2 bases, leaving 5 bases between them. The CDR3 DNA follows: TGTGCCAGCAGTTTGACAAACACTGAAGCTTTCTTT. It is translated as CASSLTNTEAFF.

The J gene is TRBJ1-2, the V gene TRBV28; D is possibly TRBD1 (5 bases). CDR3 size: 13 residues. V was pared by 6 bases and J by 8 bases, with 16 bases between. The V gene's germline CDR1 is MDHEN and CDR2 SYDVKM. The DNA of the CDR3 is TGTGCCAGCAGCCTACAGGAGAGGTTAGGCTACACCTTC. Encoded protein: CASSLQERLGYTF.

CDR3 coding DNA: TGTGCCATCAGTAGGGAAGTTGGAAACACCATATATTTT. This encodes CAISREVGNTIYF. The J gene is TRBJ1-3, the V gene TRBV19, with D unclear. The germline V and J ends were trimmed by 10 bases and 3 bases, with 13 bases remaining between them. The germline V gene encodes CDR1 LNHDA and CDR2 SQIVND (reference sequence). CDR3 size: 13 residues.

This chain joins TRBV6-6 and TRBJ1-1; a possible D gene is TRBD1 (6 bases). CDR1 and CDR2 (germline): MNHNY, SVGAGI (reference sequence). This CDR3 is built from 16 residues. Trimming removed 2 bases at V and 4 bases at J, with 17 bases between. This CDR3 reads CASSYGLAGGGTEAFF. CDR3 nucleotides: TGTGCCAGCAGTTACGGCCTAGCGGGAGGGGGCACTGAAGCTTTCTTT.

The V call is TRBV4-2, the J call TRBJ1-6; a weak D match, TRBD1 (6 bases). Germline V gene data show CDR1 as LGHNA and CDR2 as YNFKEQ. The CDR3 covers 14 residues. With 3 bases removed from V and 8 bases from J, the gap between germline ends came to 11 bases. This chain's CDR3 is CASSQRTADSPLHF. In DNA, the CDR3 is TGTGCCAGCAGCCAGCGGACAGCGGATTCACCCCTCCACTTT.

The CDR3: CAFTPTGSRQPQHF. CDR3 nucleotide sequence: TGTGCCTTTACTCCCACAGGGTCACGGCAGCCCCAGCATTTT. V is TRBV30 and J is TRBJ1-5, with D possibly TRBD1 on 6 matching bases. Per germline, CDR1 GTSNPN and CDR2 SVGIG (reference sequence). Deletions cut 7 bases from V and 7 bases from J, with 20 bases between. The CDR3 spans 14 residues.

This chain uses TRBV27 with TRBJ1-1; 9 bases line up with TRBD1. Germline trimming cut 6 bases from V and 0 bases from J; bases unmatched to any gene: 8. The V gene's germline CDR1 is MNHEY and CDR2 SMNVEV (reference sequence). The CDR3 runs to 16 residues. CDR3 protein: CASRSTGGPLNTEAFF. The CDR3 DNA reads as TGTGCCAGCAGATCTACAGGGGGCCCCTTGAACACTGAAGCTTTCTTT.

The CDR3 here is CASSLRLTMRGRFF. As DNA, the CDR3 is TGTGCCAGCAGCTTGAGGCTAACAATGAGAGGGAGGTTCTTC. V usage is TRBV5-8 and J usage is TRBJ2-1; TRBD2 is a possible D gene (5 bases). Per the germline V gene, CDR1 is SGHTS and CDR2 is YDEGEE. V dropped 1 base and J dropped 15 bases, with 20 bases sitting between them. The CDR3 totals 14 residues.

The chain is built from TRBV5-1 and TRBJ2-2; 7 bases agree with TRBD1. From germline, CDR1 is SGHRS and CDR2 YFSETQ. The CDR3 sequence is 13 residues long. The J segment lost 6 bases and the V segment lost 8 bases, leaving 7 bases of the junction unmatched. This chain's CDR3 is CASSGQFPGELFF. The CDR3 DNA reads TGCGCCAGTTCGGGACAGTTCCCCGGGGAGCTGTTTTTT.

The V call is TRBV19, the J call TRBJ1-1; D might be TRBD1 (5 bases). V was cut by 3 bases and J by 4 bases, with 24 bases left in between. The CDR3 covers 18 residues. Germline assignment: CDR1 LNHDA and CDR2 SQIVND (reference sequence). CDR3 loop: CASSILPVFGGALTEAFF. In DNA, the CDR3 is TGTGCCAGTAGTATTCTCCCTGTATTCGGCGGGGCCCTCACTGAAGCTTTCTTT.

This clone was found a few times. V usage is TRBV4-3 and J usage is TRBJ2-3, with TRBD2 identical over 13 bases. This CDR3 comprises 18 residues. Per germline, CDR1 LGHNA and CDR2 YSLEER. Trimming at V came to 4 bases and at J to 5 bases, leaving 12 bases not matched to a gene. DNA for the CDR3: TGCGCCAGCAGCCCGAAAAAGGACGGACTAGCGGGGGAAGATACGCAGTATTTT. This encodes CASSPKKDGLAGEDTQYF.

CDR3 sequence: CASASRGGQPQHF. The CDR3 DNA follows: TGTGCCAGCGCCTCCCGGGGGGGACAGCCCCAGCATTTT. The chain combines TRBV6-5 with TRBJ1-5, with D maybe TRBD1 (5 bases). The CDR3 sequence is 13 residues long. Germline values: CDR1 MNHEY, CDR2 SVGAGI. V dropped 8 bases and J dropped 7 bases, with 15 bases sitting between them.

This rearrangement joins TRBV27 to TRBJ2-2, with 8 positions matching TRBD1. The CDR3 runs to 17 residues. Germline CDR1 MNHEY, CDR2 SMNVEV (reference sequence). V was pared by 5 bases and J by 3 bases, with 11 bases of the junction left unmatched. CDR3 nucleotides: TGTGCCAGCAGTCCCACCGGGACAGGTCTATACACCGGGGAGCTGTTTTTT. This gives the protein CASSPTGTGLYTGELFF.

The chain links TRBV5-1 to TRBJ2-1; 10 bases match TRBD2. The germline gives CDR1 SGHRS, CDR2 YFSETQ. This CDR3 is 16 amino acids long. The V segment lost 2 bases and the J segment 8 bases; nucleotides outside the gene matches: 10. CDR3 sequence (DNA): TGCGCCAGCAGCTTCTTTCTTCAGCGGGGGGGCGATGAGCAGTTCTTC. It is translated as CASSFFLQRGGDEQFF.

V usage is TRBV5-6 and J usage is TRBJ1-1; D gene ambiguous. The V end lost 7 bases, the J end lost 1 base, and 17 bases lay between the germline ends. The CDR3 has 15 residues. CDR1 and CDR2 (germline): SGHDT, YYEEEE. The CDR3 protein is CASAPVGTQNTEAFF. CDR3 bases: TGTGCCAGCGCACCCGTCGGAACCCAGAACACTGAAGCTTTCTTT.

The chain couples TRBV27 to TRBJ2-5; no clear D gene. The germline CDR1 and CDR2 sequences are MNHEY and SMNVEV (reference sequence). The V end was cut by 3 bases, the J end by 9 bases, with 17 bases between. There are 14 residues in the CDR3. Here the CDR3 reads CASSFGSARWAQYF. In DNA form, the CDR3 reads TGTGCCAGCAGTTTCGGATCTGCGAGATGGGCCCAGTACTTC.

J is TRBJ1-1 and V is TRBV12-3 or TRBV12-4, with D tentatively TRBD1 (5 bases). V was pared by 7 bases and J by 11 bases, with 20 bases between. This CDR3 has 13 amino acids. DNA of the CDR3: TGTGCCAGCACCCCAAAAGGGGTTCGATTGGCTTTCTTT. Protein: CASTPKGVRLAFF.

The chain employs TRBV5-4 and TRBJ2-3; D is unclear. V lost 3 bases and J lost 5, with 7 bases in between. The length of the CDR3 is 12 residues. Germline V gene sequence: CDR1 SGHNT, CDR2 YYREEE (reference sequence). CDR3: CASSYRRDTQYF. The CDR3 region has the DNA TGTGCCAGCAGCTACCGGAGAGATACGCAGTATTTT.

The V gene is TRBV6-5, the J gene TRBJ2-2, with 9 bases that match TRBD1. The CDR3 length is 14 residues. The germline gives CDR1 MNHEY, CDR2 SVGAGI. V was clipped by 6 bases and J by 5 bases; unmatched bases: 4. The CDR3 loop is CASRQGALTGELFF. The CDR3 nucleotides are TGTGCCAGCAGACAGGGGGCATTAACCGGGGAGCTGTTTTTT.

J is TRBJ1-1 and V is TRBV5-5; D is unclear. V dropped 0 bases and J dropped 1 base, with 10 bases sitting between them. The CDR3 has 15 amino acids. Per the germline V gene, CDR1 is SGHKS and CDR2 is YYEKEE (reference sequence). As DNA, the CDR3 is TGTGCCAGCAGCTTGGCCGGGCCTCCGAACACTGAAGCTTTCTTT. Its protein is CASSLAGPPNTEAFF.

This rearrangement joins TRBV7-9 to TRBJ1-1, with D maybe TRBD1 (5 bases). This CDR3 has 15 amino acids. The V gene's germline CDR1 is SEHNR and CDR2 FQNEAQ (reference sequence). With 4 bases removed from V and 0 bases from J, the gap between germline ends came to 12 bases. The CDR3 nucleotides are TGTGCCAGCAGCTCTTCTCCGACAGTGAACACTGAAGCTTTCTTT. As protein: CASSSSPTVNTEAFF.

Details on this clone: The junction departs from germline at one end; a sequencing error may be responsible. J is TRBJ1-1 and V is TRBV27; TRBD1 aligns across 7 bases. The CDR3 consists of 14 residues. Germline V lookup: CDR1 MNHEY, CDR2 SMNVEV (reference sequence). The CDR3 coding sequence is TGTGCCAGCGGCTTGACAGGGCTGAAGACTGAAGCTTTCTTT. Residues: CASGLTGLKTEAFF.

The genes are TRBV25-1 and TRBJ1-2; TRBD1 agrees at 8 bases. Germline V gives CDR1 MGHDK, CDR2 SYGVNS. Trimming cost V 10 bases and J 6 bases; bases outside gene matches: 13. This CDR3 region has 14 residues. CDR3 coding DNA: TGTGCCACCCTCGGAGGGGCAGGGGGCAATGGCTACACCTTC. Amino acid sequence: CATLGGAGGNGYTF.

This clone was detected only once. The chain uses TRBV5-1 and TRBJ2-2; unclear D gene. V was clipped by 4 bases and J by 1 base, with 17 bases between them. Germline CDR1 and CDR2: SGHRS and YFSETQ. The CDR3 covers 17 residues. CDR3 region: CASSPRLRRRNTGELFF. The CDR3 DNA sequence: TGCGCCAGCAGCCCCCGGCTCCGACGACGGAACACCGGGGAGCTGTTTTTT.

The CDR3 is CASSQELGRQENIQYF. In DNA form, the CDR3 reads TGCGCCAGCAGCCAAGAGTTGGGGAGGCAAGAAAACATTCAGTACTTC. The rearrangement uses TRBV4-3 and TRBJ2-4; tentatively, D is TRBD2 (6 bases). CDR3 length: 16 residues. Trimming removed 0 bases at V and 5 bases at J, with 14 bases between. Germline V CDR1 and CDR2: LGHNA, YSLEER.

CDR3 residues: CASTGNRDEQYF. DNA of the CDR3: TGTGCCAGCACGGGGAACAGGGACGAGCAGTACTTC. V is TRBV28 and J is TRBJ2-7; D is possibly TRBD1 (6 bases). Germline V gene lookup returns CDR1 MDHEN and CDR2 SYDVKM. The CDR3 loop spans 12 amino acids. V lost 7 bases and J lost 5, with 12 bases in between.

The CDR3 nucleotides are TGTGCCAGCAGTTCCAGGGGTGTAGCAACTAATGAAAAACTGTTTTTT. Its protein is CASSSRGVATNEKLFF. The rearrangement links TRBV2 to TRBJ1-4; a weak D match, TRBD1 (6 bases). Germline V CDR1 and CDR2: SNHLY, FYNNEI. V lost 5 bases and J 0 bases, leaving 13 bases between the germline ends. The CDR3 consists of 16 residues.